This T cell receptor (beta chain) is from a study of T cells in Graves' hyperthyroidism and ophthalmopathy. This clonotype showed up many times. TCR beta CDR3 region amplification was performed from RNA transcripts. The HTBI primer set was used in a first-round RT-PCR of the TCR CDR3. TCRdb analysed the multiplex PCR reads with MiXCR anew, one entry per CDR3 protein. Altogether approximately 620,000 distinct CDR3 sequences are present, approximately 15% being singletons, with the ten largest covering roughly 5.5%. The CDR3 is made up of 16 amino acids. Germline V gene sequence: CDR1 LNHDA, CDR2 SQIVND (reference sequence). J gave up 3 bases and V 4 bases, and 10 bases lay outside the gene matches.

The chain has TRBV19 and TRBJ1-2; TRBD1 matches at 8 bases. Sequenced sample: blood. The clonotype was recovered from a woman aged 25 to 45 with Graves' hyperthyroidism that later progressed to Graves' ophthalmopathy. This chain's CDR3 is CASSTQGALGDYGYTF. CDR3 coding DNA: TGTGCCAGTAGTACCCAGGGGGCCCTAGGAGACTATGGCTACACCTTC.